This T cell receptor beta chain is from a study of blood T cell repertoires in COVID-19 (dated by TCRdb to 2019 to 2021). Background on the whole study: Collaborator samples came from the United States, Italy and Spain and covered acute and convalescent phases of COVID-19. Where available, HLA class I and class II types were taken from metadata supplied by the sample provider and were not determined by assay-based typing. The material from the prospective study consisted of cDNA or gDNA derived from T cells, B-cell-depleted T cells, or PBMCs. Deeply sampled blood TCRbeta repertoires from subjects exposed to, actively infected with, or recovered from COVID-19 were included in the dataset. The samples were drawn from two sources: the first 160 participants of the ongoing ImmuneRACE study, and 1,200 or so subjects contributed by 6 global collaborators. A de-identified subject ID, COVID-19 status, age in years and sex were almost always included in the sample metadata. The repertoires were released in a freely available public database intended as a resource for research on the immune response to SARS-CoV-2. Findings and caveats that apply to the study as a whole: The amount of clinical and demographic metadata varied by source and participant and was provided uncurated.

Enrolling through a virtual design, the prospective study's participants ranged in age from roughly 18 to 95 years and lived across roughly 23 United States geographic areas. Cohort assignment in the prospective study relied on participant-reported clinical history from a screening survey and a study questionnaire. ImmuneRACE Cohort 3 recovered participants were defined by two consecutive negative NP/OP PCR tests, healthcare professional clearance, or symptom resolution. Mobile phlebotomists in the prospective study collected whole blood, serum and a nasopharyngeal or oropharyngeal swab from every participant. Over an approximately 2-month period, participants in the prospective study had the option of providing additional blood draws and questionnaires. Prospective study blood samples were shipped either frozen or at room temperature before DNA extraction. This clone appeared a single time. Its recognized antigen is unknown. No base quality values were provided; no much bigger clone lies one nucleotide off.

The CDR3 has 16 amino acids, counting the end cysteine and phenylalanine. The kept DNA is CDR3 alone, 48 bases in frame from the first base. V and J are truncated by 0 bases and 2 bases respectively, leaving an intervening sequence of 13 bases. CDR1 and CDR2, per the germline V gene (reference sequence), are LGHDT and YNNKEL. TCRbeta CDR3 regions were amplified from genomic DNA using the immunoSEQ Assay, a bias-controlled multiplex PCR. On the authors' methods: The number of nucleated cells in each sample was estimated from the amplification of reference gene primers within the assay. To quantify the absolute abundance of each unique TCRbeta CDR3 rearrangement, sequence reads were collapsed and filtered. Productive Simpson clonality was computed per sample as the square root of Simpson's diversity index over productive rearrangements. Held by TCRdb, this immuneACCESS table contains in-frame sequences only and omits some clones. Under half of the omission traces to an unresolved V gene where checked; the cause of the rest is unknown. The DNA was the basis for D and trimming; V, J and clone size are from that table. The sample contains 190,000 or so clones, 75% to 90% of them found a single time. Of the sample, around 9.2% falls within the top ten clones.

The source of this sequence is a man in his forties who had recovered from COVID-19. The rearranged segments are TRBV3-1 (or the pseudogene TRBV3-2) and TRBJ1-2; no D gene call is confident. Material: PBMCs or T cells enriched from blood (not recorded which). The base sequence is TGTGCCAGCAGCCAAGAAGTGAGTCGGTTAAACTATGGCTACACCTTC. Translation gives CASSQEVSRLNYGYTF.